The clone carrying this T cell receptor beta chain was recorded a few times. J gave up 3 bases and V 3 bases, and 5 bases lay outside the gene matches. The CDR3 consists of 15 residues. The data are from a study of T-cell reconstitution after alpha-beta-depleted transplantation in children. Preparation of the TCRbeta library was carried out with unique molecular identifiers. TCRdb re-analysed the PCR reads in MiXCR, keeping a single row per CDR3 protein. The table records roughly 170,000 distinct CDR3 sequences, less than 8% of them present only once. The source is a human donor who donated a stem cell graft to a child with Wiskott-Aldrich syndrome. The rearrangement joins TRBV12-3 or TRBV12-4 to TRBJ2-1, with 7 bases aligning to TRBD2. The input for sequencing was PBMCs from the stem cell graft donor, taken from the stem cell graft. The CDR3 region has the DNA TGTGCCAGCAGTTTTGGGGGGGGGGTCTACAATGAGCAGTTCTTC. Residues: CASSFGGGVYNEQFF.